This T cell receptor (beta chain) was captured by sequencing in a study of cytomegalovirus exposure and HLA in healthy donors. Whole-study findings and limits: Later work associated 16,951 TCR beta sequences with HLA alleles at 0.05 false discovery rate. The availability of immune exposure information extended only to CMV serostatus. In a later analysis, TCR beta V- and J-gene trimming showed a link to a missense DCLRE1C variant.

With 60 Vbeta and 13 Jbeta primers, the PCR was carried out. As originally analysed: Later work found 65 million to 90 million unique TCR beta chains, with 9.5 million to 12 million shared. Some clones are missing from TCRdb's copy, which holds only in-frame ones; the method was immunoSEQ multiplex PCR. The V and J calls and clone size were taken over from that table, and D and trimming were inferred from the DNA. The sample holds some 140,000 clones, approximately 80% seen once. With regard to this clone: The antigen remains undetermined.

The V gene's germline CDR1 is MGHRA and CDR2 YSYEKL. The CDR3 is made up of 14 amino acids. V lost 1 base to trimming and J lost 5 bases; unmatched junction nucleotides: 2. The rearrangement links TRBV4-1 to TRBJ2-3, with TRBD2 matching 8 bases. This receptor was taken from a man aged 25-45 years in good health and CMV-seropositive. Specimen: PBMCs. DNA for the CDR3: TGCGCCAGCAGCCAAGGACTAGCGAGAGATACGCAGTATTTT. This codes for CASSQGLARDTQYF.